This passage covers 21 T cell receptor beta chains from one sample sequenced in a study of T cells in Graves' hyperthyroidism and ophthalmopathy. The CDR3 regions of TCR beta were amplified from RNA transcripts. The TCR CDR3 first-round RT-PCR relied on the HTBI primer set. TCRdb re-called the multiplex PCR reads with MiXCR, one entry per CDR3 protein. Of approximately 530,000 distinct CDR3 sequences in the sample, 20% were seen once. Sequencing was carried out using blood. These receptors came from a man aged 40-55 years with Graves' ophthalmopathy.

This clonotype was counted at least ten times. The gene calls are TRBV12-3 or TRBV12-4 and TRBJ1-2; perhaps TRBD1 as D (5 bases). The CDR3 runs to 14 residues. Trimming stripped 8 bases from V and 5 bases from J, with 18 bases between. The CDR3 loop is CASRPSGRGYGYTF. The CDR3 DNA sequence: TGTGCCAGCCGTCCCTCGGGGAGGGGTTATGGCTACACCTTC.

DNA of the CDR3: TGTGCCAGCAGCCCCCCGGGACAGGAATCCTACAATGAGCAGTTCTTC. Its translation is CASSPPGQESYNEQFF. V is TRBV3-1 and J is TRBJ2-1, with TRBD1 matching over 8 bases. Trimming cost V 4 bases and J 1 base; bases outside gene matches: 6. CDR3 length equals 16 residues. CDR1 and CDR2 (germline): LGHDT, YNNKEL (reference sequence).

This clonotype was seen only a few times. This chain joins TRBV7-9 and TRBJ2-1; D is unclear. Germline V gives CDR1 SEHNR, CDR2 FQNEAQ (reference sequence). Trimming removed 3 bases from V and 5 bases from J, with 11 bases in between. CDR3 length equals 14 residues. The CDR3: CASSLTNLDNEQFF. The CDR3 nucleotides read TGTGCCAGCAGCTTGACCAATCTCGACAATGAGCAGTTCTTC.

This clonotype appeared a few times. The chain combines TRBV20-1 with TRBJ1-2; D is undetermined. CDR1 is DFQATT, CDR2 SNEGSKA, per germline (reference sequence). The ends were cut back, 0 bases at V and 5 bases at J, with 10 bases in the middle. The CDR3 extends over 13 amino acids. In DNA, the CDR3 is TGCAGTGCTAGAGATCGAACGCAATATGGCTACACCTTC. This codes for CSARDRTQYGYTF.

Only a few counts were recorded for this clonotype. This chain joins TRBV5-1 and TRBJ2-1; 9 nucleotides line up with TRBD2. This CDR3 is 17 amino acids long. CDR1 SGHRS and CDR2 YFSETQ come from the germline V gene. J lost 9 bases, V lost 2 bases, and 15 bases had no gene match. The CDR3: CASSFNPTGTSWGEQFF. In nucleotides, the CDR3 is TGCGCCAGCAGCTTCAACCCCACCGGGACTAGCTGGGGTGAGCAGTTCTTC. Together with reference TRBV5-1 and TRBJ2-1, the CDR3 gives the full variable domain: KAGVTQTPRYLIKTRGQQVTLSCSPISGHRSVSWYQQTPGQGLQFLFEYFSETQRNKGNFPGRFSGRQFSNSRSEMNVSTLELGDSALYLCASSFNPTGTSWGEQFFGPGTRLTVL.

This clonotype was detected a few times. The rearrangement uses TRBV3-1 and TRBJ1-3; no clear D. There are 13 residues in the CDR3. Trimming pared 4 bases from V and 2 bases from J, leaving 6 bases between. The germline CDR1 and CDR2 sequences are LGHDT and YNNKEL (reference sequence). CDR3 DNA: TGTGCCAGCAGCCTCGGCCCTGGAAACACCATATATTTT. It encodes CASSLGPGNTIYF.

This clonotype was detected ten times or more. The chain has TRBV20-1 and TRBJ1-5; D is unclear. From germline, CDR1 is DFQATT and CDR2 SNEGSKA (reference sequence). V lost 5 bases to trimming and J lost 4 bases, with 12 bases between them. The CDR3 covers 13 residues. The CDR3 here is CSAPTAKNQPQHF. For the CDR3, the DNA is TGCAGTGCTCCAACGGCTAAAAATCAGCCCCAGCATTTT.

V and J are TRBV20-1 and TRBJ2-5, with D tentatively TRBD1 or TRBD2 (6 bases each). Per germline, CDR1 DFQATT and CDR2 SNEGSKA (reference sequence). V dropped 1 base and J dropped 2 bases, with 14 bases sitting between them. This CDR3 region has 15 residues. Written as DNA, the CDR3 is TGCAGTGCTAGAGCCCGATGGAGGGGGCAAGAGACCCAGTACTTC. Residues: CSARARWRGQETQYF.

There are a few counts of this clonotype. The genes are TRBV5-1 and TRBJ1-4; possibly TRBD1 for D (5 bases). CDR3 length equals 14 residues. V lost 1 base, J lost 2 bases, and 6 bases lay in between. The germline V gene encodes CDR1 SGHRS and CDR2 YFSETQ. The CDR3 protein is CASSLSGTNEKLFF. CDR3 coding DNA: TGCGCCAGCAGCTTGTCAGGGACTAATGAAAAACTGTTTTTT.

V and J are TRBV11-2 and TRBJ2-1; 11 bases map to TRBD1. The CDR3 loop spans 15 amino acids. With V trimmed by 6 bases and J by 9 bases, 10 bases remained unmatched. Germline-derived CDR1 and CDR2 are SGHAT and FQNNGV. This CDR3 reads CASSGTGTGGREQFF. The CDR3 coding sequence is TGTGCCAGCAGTGGTACCGGGACAGGGGGTCGTGAGCAGTTCTTC.

The sample holds many counts of this clonotype. The chain joins TRBV30 to TRBJ2-7, with D tentatively TRBD1 or TRBD2 (6 bases each). Germline V CDR1 and CDR2: GTSNPN, SVGIG (reference sequence). The CDR3 consists of 17 residues. The germline V and J ends were trimmed by 5 bases and 2 bases, with 25 bases remaining between them. The DNA for the CDR3 is TGTGCCTGGCGGCTAGGGCACTCATCGGGGGCACCCTACGAGCAGTACTTC. Translating gives CAWRLGHSSGAPYEQYF.

The CDR3 nucleotides are TGTGCCTGGACCAAAAGCGGGACAAGCAATGAGCAGTTCTTC. Its protein product is CAWTKSGTSNEQFF. This chain connects TRBV30 to TRBJ2-1; TRBD2 is a possible D gene (7 bases). The CDR3 loop spans 14 amino acids. V was pared by 4 bases and J by 6 bases, with 16 bases between. Germline assignment: CDR1 GTSNPN and CDR2 SVGIG (reference sequence).

This chain links TRBV28 with TRBJ2-3; 8 bases are shared with TRBD2. V lost 6 bases and J lost 6; bases outside the gene matches: 14. This CDR3 spans 16 amino acids. Germline V CDR1 and CDR2: MDHEN, SYDVKM. CDR3 in DNA: TGTGCCAGCAGCCCCGTGGGGCGGGGGGTTCGGGATACGCAGTATTTT. Its protein is CASSPVGRGVRDTQYF. Full variable domain (rest looked up from reference TRBV28 and TRBJ2-3): DVKVTQSSRYLVKRTGEKVFLECVQDMDHENMFWYRQDPGLGLRLIYFSYDVKMKEKGDIPEGYSVSREKKERFSLILESASTNQTSMYLCASSPVGRGVRDTQYFGPGTRLTVL.

This clonotype has a count of ten or more. The V gene is TRBV7-2, the J gene TRBJ2-1; 8 bases agree with TRBD2. J was trimmed by 1 base and V by 5 bases; bases with no gene match: 13. Germline CDR1 SGHTA, CDR2 FQGNSA. This CDR3 has 18 residues. The CDR3 loop reads CASSTGRVAGWSYNEQFF. The CDR3 DNA is TGTGCCAGCAGCACAGGTAGAGTAGCGGGGTGGTCCTACAATGAGCAGTTCTTC.

This clonotype was counted a few times. The chain links TRBV4-1 to TRBJ2-7; 9 positions agree with TRBD2. The CDR3 runs 15 residues. J was trimmed by 2 bases and V by 1 base; bases with no gene match: 3. CDR1 and CDR2 from the germline V gene are MGHRA and YSYEKL. For the CDR3, the DNA is TGCGCCAGCAGCCAAGTCCTAGCGGGACCCTACGAGCAGTACTTC. Its translation is CASSQVLAGPYEQYF.

This clonotype has at least ten counts. This chain connects TRBV28 to TRBJ2-1; possible D gene TRBD1, 6 bases. V was clipped by 2 bases and J by 7 bases, with 12 bases between them. The CDR3 sequence is 14 residues long. The germline CDR1 and CDR2 sequences are MDHEN and SYDVKM. The CDR3 DNA is TGTGCCAGCAGTTTAGCAGGGGCGAAGAATGAGCAGTTCTTC. It translates to CASSLAGAKNEQFF.

There are a few counts of this clonotype. This rearrangement joins TRBV28 to TRBJ1-6; D is perhaps TRBD1 (5 bases). This CDR3 region has 13 residues. Trimming removed 7 bases from V and 8 bases from J, with 12 bases in between. Germline V gene sequence: CDR1 MDHEN, CDR2 SYDVKM. The CDR3 DNA follows: TGTGCCAGCACCTCGCGGGGGGATTCACCCCTCCACTTT. Amino acid sequence: CASTSRGDSPLHF.

With regard to this clonotype: This clone may be a read error of a much larger clone one base away. The chain recombines TRBV6-1 with TRBJ1-1; 9 positions match TRBD1. In germline, CDR1 is MNHNS, CDR2 SASEGT. The CDR3 loop spans 14 amino acids. V lost 4 bases, J lost 1 base, and 1 base stayed unmatched. For the CDR3, the DNA is TGTGCCAGCAGTGGGGGACAGGGGAACACTGAAGCTTTCTTT. Protein product: CASSGGQGNTEAFF.

This clonotype showed up just a few times. The genes are TRBV6-1 and TRBJ2-1, with D tentatively TRBD1 (6 bases). Germline V gene lookup returns CDR1 MNHNS and CDR2 SASEGT. Deletions cut 5 bases from V and 5 bases from J, with 10 bases between. The CDR3 has 13 amino acids. This chain's CDR3 is CASSFQGHNEQFF. In DNA form, the CDR3 reads TGTGCCAGCAGTTTTCAGGGGCACAATGAGCAGTTCTTC.

The sample holds a few counts of this clonotype. The genes are TRBV10-3 and TRBJ1-5, with 8 bases identical to TRBD1. The CDR3 totals 13 residues. Germline assignment: CDR1 ENHRY and CDR2 SYGVKD. Trimming at V came to 7 bases and at J to 5 bases, leaving 4 bases not matched to a gene. CDR3: CAITGGWDQPQHF. The CDR3 DNA is TGTGCCATCACAGGGGGCTGGGATCAGCCCCAGCATTTT.

This clonotype has just a few counts. V is TRBV20-1 and J is TRBJ1-1; no firm D call. This CDR3 is 12 amino acids long. Germline V gene data show CDR1 as DFQATT and CDR2 as SNEGSKA (reference sequence). V lost 3 bases to trimming and J lost 1 base, with 6 bases between them. CDR3 in DNA: TGCAGTGCTAGGAAACAGAACACTGAAGCTTTCTTT. It encodes CSARKQNTEAFF.